The rows below give T cell receptor beta chains drawn from one sample of a study of blood T cell repertoires in COVID-19. The repertoire was sequenced with immunoSEQ multiplex PCR; TCRdb's copy has only in-frame clones and lacks some. In the table there are tens of thousands of clones, about 90% of which are singletons. Source material: peripheral blood. All receptors come from a man in his 60s with active COVID-19. Both conserved end residues are part of each CDR3. A D gene is named only where the DNA matches it firmly. Only part of the rows carry a size: once, few, many, or a class if the clone is expanded.

j_gene | abundance | d_gene | v_gene | CDR3aa | CDR3nt
TRBJ1-4 | few | TRBD1 | TRBV5-1 | CASTKWGDRQGDEKLFF | TGCGCCAGCACCAAGTGGGGGGATCGACAGGGGGATGAAAAACTGTTTTTT
TRBJ1-5 | - | TRBD1 | TRBV7-2 | CASSPGQGNQPQHF | TGTGCCAGCAGCCCGGGACAGGGCAATCAGCCCCAGCATTTT
TRBJ2-1 | - | TRBD1 | TRBV5-4 | CASSVGQGDEQFF | TGTGCCAGCAGCGTAGGACAGGGGGATGAGCAGTTCTTC
TRBJ1-1 | once | - | TRBV27 | CASSLNGRSNTEAFF | TGTGCCAGCAGTTTGAACGGCAGGTCGAACACTGAAGCTTTCTTT
TRBJ1-1 | - | - | TRBV28 | CATHPLIFTEAFF | TGTGCCACCCACCCCCTAATCTTCACTGAAGCTTTCTTT
TRBJ1-2 | - | - | TRBV25-1 | CASSETGFNYGYTF | TGTGCCAGCAGTGAAACCGGGTTTAACTATGGCTACACCTTC
TRBJ1-1 | - | TRBD1 | TRBV23-1 | CASSQSQGAGSQGTEAFF | TGCGCCAGCAGTCAATCACAGGGGGCCGGTTCCCAAGGGACTGAAGCTTTCTTT
TRBJ2-3 | - | TRBD2 | TRBV11-3 | CASSSGLAGTNTQYF | TGTGCCAGCAGCTCGGGACTAGCGGGGACGAATACGCAGTATTTT
TRBJ2-2 | - | - | TRBV6-5 | CASGPSSGELFF | TGTGCCAGCGGCCCATCTTCCGGGGAGCTGTTTTTT
TRBJ1-2 | - | - | TRBV7-3 | CASSPFQVANYGYTF | TGTGCCAGCAGCCCCTTCCAAGTAGCTAACTATGGCTACACCTTC
TRBJ2-3 | - | - | TRBV28 | CASTTQWQVFVRTDTQYF | TGTGCCAGCACCACCCAGTGGCAGGTGTTTGTTAGGACAGATACGCAGTATTTT
TRBJ1-5 | - | - | TRBV3-1/TRBV3-2 | CASSQGRGVQPQHF | TGTGCCAGCAGCCAAGGAAGAGGAGTTCAGCCCCAGCATTTT
TRBJ1-2 | - | - | TRBV29-1 | CSVGGGQGYGYTF | TGCAGCGTTGGGGGGGGGCAAGGCTATGGCTACACCTTC
TRBJ1-5 | - | - | TRBV12-3/TRBV12-4 | CASSLWEDQPQHF | TGTGCCAGCAGTTTATGGGAGGATCAGCCCCAGCATTTT
TRBJ1-2 | - | - | TRBV10-3 | CAMHAGLNGYTF | TGTGCCATGCATGCAGGATTGAATGGCTACACCTTC
TRBJ2-1 | - | - | TRBV4-1 | CASSQDPAGSSYNEQFF | TGCGCCAGCAGCCAAGATCCCGCGGGGAGCTCCTACAATGAGCAGTTCTTC
TRBJ2-3 | - | TRBD2 | TRBV7-6 | CASSSRGALQDTQYF | TGTGCCAGCAGCTCGCGGGGGGCGCTACAAGATACGCAGTATTTT
TRBJ2-1 | once | TRBD1 | TRBV7-2 | CASSLRTGDYNEQFF | TGTGCCAGCAGCTTAAGGACAGGGGATTACAATGAGCAGTTCTTC
TRBJ2-2 | - | TRBD1 | TRBV10-1 | CASSEFGTGTNTGELFF | TGCGCCAGCAGTGAGTTCGGGACAGGGACGAACACCGGGGAGCTGTTTTTT
TRBJ2-1 | - | - | TRBV7-2 | CASSKAGQTYNEQFF | TGTGCCAGCAGCAAGGCAGGACAGACTTACAATGAGCAGTTCTTC
TRBJ2-3 | - | - | TRBV2 | CASSASNARVDTQYF | TGTGCCAGCAGTGCCTCCAACGCCCGGGTAGATACGCAGTATTTT
TRBJ2-2 | - | - | TRBV9 | CASSVGATEQGETGELFF | TGTGCCAGCAGCGTAGGGGCTACGGAGCAGGGCGAAACCGGGGAGCTGTTTTTT
TRBJ2-1 | - | TRBD2 | TRBV3-1/TRBV3-2 | CASSQDSGARREQFF | TGTGCCAGCAGCCAAGACAGCGGGGCACGCCGTGAGCAGTTCTTC
TRBJ1-5 | - | - | TRBV28 | CASSPPSSVQPQHF | TGTGCCAGCAGTCCCCCCAGTTCCGTCCAGCCCCAGCATTTT
TRBJ1-6 | - | - | TRBV29-1 | CSATTGGSPLHF | TGCAGCGCAACGACGGGGGGTTCACCCCTCCACTTT
TRBJ1-1 | - | - | TRBV29-1 | CSVAGETEAFF | TGCAGCGTTGCGGGGGAAACTGAAGCTTTCTTT
TRBJ1-4 | - | TRBD1 | TRBV6-5 | CASSAPGQGGEKLFF | TGTGCCAGCAGCGCCCCGGGACAGGGGGGGGAAAAACTGTTTTTT
TRBJ1-2 | - | TRBD1 | TRBV6-6 | CASSPRQGERYGYTF | TGTGCCAGCAGTCCTAGACAGGGGGAACGCTATGGCTACACCTTC
TRBJ1-5 | - | - | TRBV7-2 | CASSLALRGGGEPQHF | TGTGCCAGCAGCTTAGCGCTCCGGGGGGGTGGCGAGCCCCAGCATTTT
TRBJ2-7 | - | - | TRBV2 | CASSLGRSSYEQYF | TGTGCCAGCAGTCTGGGCCGAAGCTCCTACGAGCAGTACTTC
TRBJ1-1 | once | - | TRBV5-1 | CASSRTFGGDTEAFF | TGCGCCAGCAGCAGAACTTTCGGCGGGGACACTGAAGCTTTCTTT
TRBJ2-7 | - | TRBD1 | TRBV27 | CASSLSATGTYEQYF | TGTGCCAGCAGTTTATCAGCGACAGGGACCTACGAGCAGTACTTC
TRBJ1-2 | - | - | TRBV19 | CASTSGNYGYTF | TGTGCCAGTACCAGCGGAAACTATGGCTACACCTTC
TRBJ2-5 | - | - | TRBV27 | CASSSNPPARSGAQETQYF | TGTGCCAGCAGTTCTAATCCCCCCGCCCGGAGCGGCGCCCAAGAGACCCAGTACTTC
TRBJ1-1 | few | - | TRBV7-3 | CASSLTPLTEAFF | TGTGCCAGCAGCTTAACCCCCCTGACTGAAGCTTTCTTT
TRBJ2-2 | once | - | TRBV3-1/TRBV3-2 | CASSQRAGELFF | TGTGCCAGCAGCCAACGGGCCGGGGAGCTGTTTTTT
TRBJ2-3 | few | TRBD2 | TRBV24-1 | CASSLAGSTDTQYF | TGTGCCAGTTCTTTAGCGGGGAGCACAGATACGCAGTATTTT
TRBJ2-5 | - | - | TRBV11-2 | CASTQGLLGAETQYF | TGTGCCAGCACCCAAGGTCTGCTTGGGGCAGAGACCCAGTACTTC
TRBJ2-7 | - | TRBD1 | TRBV10-3 | CAISNTGGNEQYF | TGTGCCATCAGCAATACAGGGGGAAACGAGCAGTACTTC
TRBJ1-1 | - | TRBD1 | TRBV3-1/TRBV3-2 | CASSHVQGVYGTEAFF | TGTGCCAGCAGCCACGTGCAGGGGGTCTATGGCACTGAAGCTTTCTTT
TRBJ2-7 | once | - | TRBV19 | CASSIEGDFYEQYF | TGTGCCAGTAGTATAGAGGGGGACTTCTACGAGCAGTACTTC
TRBJ1-2 | - | - | TRBV21-1 | CASSNPIRGGDLDYGYTF | TGTGCCAGCAGCAACCCAATAAGGGGGGGCGACCTCGACTATGGCTACACCTTC
TRBJ2-7 | - | - | TRBV27 | CASSSTGWTFNEQYF | TGTGCCAGCAGTTCAACAGGGTGGACCTTCAACGAGCAGTACTTC
TRBJ2-7 | - | - | TRBV6-5 | CASSTHRAEQYF | TGTGCCAGCAGTACACACAGGGCCGAGCAGTACTTC
TRBJ2-6 | - | TRBD1 | TRBV2 | CASRYRGDGANVLTF | TGTGCCAGCAGGTACAGGGGGGATGGGGCCAACGTCCTGACTTTC
TRBJ1-2 | medium-sized | TRBD1 | TRBV6-4 | CASSRDRNYGYTF | TGTGCCAGCTCCCGGGACAGGAACTATGGCTACACCTTC
TRBJ1-2 | once | - | TRBV23-1 | CASSHWIRSYGYTF | TGCGCCAGCAGTCACTGGATCAGGTCCTATGGCTACACCTTC
TRBJ1-6 | once | - | TRBV11-1 | CASSLAGTSRNSPLHF | TGTGCCAGCAGCTTAGCCGGGACATCGAGGAATTCACCCCTCCACTTT
TRBJ2-7 | - | TRBD1 | TRBV5-4 | CASSSGTGTYEQYF | TGTGCCAGCAGCTCCGGGACAGGGACCTACGAGCAGTACTTC
TRBJ2-2 | - | TRBD1 | TRBV7-2 | CASSLPRRGRGRAGELFF | TGTGCCAGCAGCTTACCCCGCCGAGGCAGGGGGCGGGCCGGGGAGCTGTTTTTT
TRBJ2-7 | large | TRBD1 | TRBV27 | CASSFGTGNSYEQYF | TGTGCCAGCAGTTTTGGGACAGGGAACTCCTACGAGCAGTACTTC
TRBJ2-3 | - | - | TRBV6-1 | CASSEAFSPDTQYF | TGTGCCAGCAGTGAAGCTTTTAGCCCAGATACGCAGTATTTT
TRBJ2-5 | - | - | TRBV4-1 | CASSQDLGSDKETQYF | TGCGCCAGCAGCCAAGATCTAGGTAGCGACAAAGAGACCCAGTACTTC
TRBJ1-3 | - | - | TRBV7-8 | CASSTRPTGNTIYF | TGTGCCAGCAGTACGCGGCCGACCGGAAACACCATATATTTT